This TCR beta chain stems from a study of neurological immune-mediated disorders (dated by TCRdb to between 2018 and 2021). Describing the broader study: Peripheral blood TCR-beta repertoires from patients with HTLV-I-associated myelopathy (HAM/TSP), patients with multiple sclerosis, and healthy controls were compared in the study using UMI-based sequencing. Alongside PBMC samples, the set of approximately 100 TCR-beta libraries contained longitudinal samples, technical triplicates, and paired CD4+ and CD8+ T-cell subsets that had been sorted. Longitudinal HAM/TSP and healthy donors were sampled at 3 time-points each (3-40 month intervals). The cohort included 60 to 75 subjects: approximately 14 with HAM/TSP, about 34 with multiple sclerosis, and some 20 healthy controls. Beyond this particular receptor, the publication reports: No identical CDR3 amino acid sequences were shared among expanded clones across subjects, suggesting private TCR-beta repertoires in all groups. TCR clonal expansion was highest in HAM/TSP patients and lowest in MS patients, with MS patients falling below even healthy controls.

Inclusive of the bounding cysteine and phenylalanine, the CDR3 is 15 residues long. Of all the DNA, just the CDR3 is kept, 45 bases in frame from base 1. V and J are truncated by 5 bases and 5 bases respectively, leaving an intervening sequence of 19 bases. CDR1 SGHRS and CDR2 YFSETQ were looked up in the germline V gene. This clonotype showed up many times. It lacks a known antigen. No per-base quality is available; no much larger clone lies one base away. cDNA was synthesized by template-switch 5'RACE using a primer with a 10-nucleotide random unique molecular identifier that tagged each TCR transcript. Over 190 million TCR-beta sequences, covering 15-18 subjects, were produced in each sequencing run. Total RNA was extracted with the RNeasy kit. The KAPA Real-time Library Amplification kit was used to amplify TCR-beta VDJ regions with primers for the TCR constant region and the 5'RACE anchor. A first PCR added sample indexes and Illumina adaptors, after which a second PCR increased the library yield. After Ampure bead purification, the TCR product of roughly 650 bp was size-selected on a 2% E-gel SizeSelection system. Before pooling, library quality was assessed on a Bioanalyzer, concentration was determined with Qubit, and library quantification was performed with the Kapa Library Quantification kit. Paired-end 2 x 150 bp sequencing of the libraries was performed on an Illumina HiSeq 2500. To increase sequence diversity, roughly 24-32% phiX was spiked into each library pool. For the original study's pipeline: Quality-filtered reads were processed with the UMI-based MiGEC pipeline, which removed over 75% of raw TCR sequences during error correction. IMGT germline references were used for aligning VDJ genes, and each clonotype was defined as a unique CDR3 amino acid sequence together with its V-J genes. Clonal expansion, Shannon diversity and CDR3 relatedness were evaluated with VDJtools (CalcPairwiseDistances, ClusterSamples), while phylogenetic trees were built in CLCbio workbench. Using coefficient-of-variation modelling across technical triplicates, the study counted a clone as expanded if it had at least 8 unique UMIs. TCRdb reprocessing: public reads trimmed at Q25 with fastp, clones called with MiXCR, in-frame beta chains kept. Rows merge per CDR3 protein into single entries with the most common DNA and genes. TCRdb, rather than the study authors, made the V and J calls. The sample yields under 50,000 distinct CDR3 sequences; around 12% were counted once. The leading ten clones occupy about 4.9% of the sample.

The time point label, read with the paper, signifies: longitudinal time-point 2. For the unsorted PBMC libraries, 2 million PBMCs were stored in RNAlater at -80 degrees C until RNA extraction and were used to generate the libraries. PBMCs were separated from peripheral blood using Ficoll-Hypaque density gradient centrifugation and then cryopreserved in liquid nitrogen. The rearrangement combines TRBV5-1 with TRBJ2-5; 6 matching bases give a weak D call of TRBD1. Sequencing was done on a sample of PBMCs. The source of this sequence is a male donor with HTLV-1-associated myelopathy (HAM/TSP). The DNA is TGCGCCAGCAGTCAAACCGCAGGGGCCGCGGAGACCCAGTACTTC. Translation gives CASSQTAGAAETQYF.